Below, 8 T cell receptor beta chains from the same sample are listed, as sequenced in a study of radiation and T cells in renal cell carcinoma. Documented time point: baseline pretreatment blood. Treatment specified: 15 Gy SBRT to primary tumor, nephrectomy 4 weeks later. Repertoires were generated with immunoSEQ multiplex PCR, while TCRdb's copy carries only in-frame clones and drops some. The sample has over 85,000 clones, about 79% seen once; the top ten hold roughly 6%. The sample consisted of blood, taken from a patient whose treatment included radiotherapy and nephrectomy. These receptors were collected from a man in his fifties or sixties with renal cell carcinoma.

This clone appeared a single time. The V call is TRBV6-6, the J call TRBJ2-1, with 13 bases matching TRBD2. The CDR3 is made up of 16 amino acids. Germline CDR1 reads MNHNY; CDR2 reads SVGAGI (reference sequence). Trimming removed 4 bases from V and 6 bases from J; junction bases left unmatched: 6. The CDR3: CASSSQLAGGANEQFF. The CDR3, as DNA: TGTGCCAGCAGTTCCCAACTAGCGGGAGGGGCCAATGAGCAGTTCTTC.

V gene TRBV30 combines with J gene TRBJ2-6, with unresolved D. Trimming removed 4 bases at V and 2 bases at J, with 18 bases between. CDR3 length: 17 amino acids. The germline V gene encodes CDR1 GTSNPN and CDR2 SVGIG (reference sequence). This chain's CDR3 is CAWKGFPVWAGANVLTF. DNA of the CDR3: TGTGCCTGGAAAGGGTTCCCAGTCTGGGCTGGGGCCAACGTCCTGACTTTC.

The chain combines TRBV11-2 with TRBJ1-5; D is perhaps TRBD1 (5 bases). The CDR3 is 15 amino acids. The V end was cut by 3 bases, the J end by 2 bases, with 11 bases between. CDR1 is SGHAT and CDR2 is FQNNGV in the germline V gene. CDR3 region: CASSLRMGGNQPQHF. CDR3 sequence (DNA): TGTGCCAGCAGCTTGCGGATGGGGGGCAATCAGCCCCAGCATTTT. Variable domain in full (rest from reference TRBV11-2 and TRBJ1-5): EAGVAQSPRYKIIEKRQSVAFWCNPISGHATLYWYQQILGQGPKLLIQFQNNGVVDDSQLPKDRFSAERLKGVDSTLKIQPAKLEDSAVYLCASSLRMGGNQPQHFGDGTRLSIL.

J is TRBJ2-7 and V is TRBV5-4; no definite D call. Looked up from germline, CDR1 is SGHNT and CDR2 is YYREEE (reference sequence). This CDR3 is built from 14 residues. V gave up 4 bases and J gave up 3 bases, with 14 bases separating them. The CDR3 loop reads CASSPQSGSYEQYF. As DNA, the CDR3 is TGTGCCAGCAGCCCTCAGTCGGGTAGCTACGAGCAGTACTTC.

The chain carries TRBV15 and TRBJ2-2, with TRBD1 matching over 8 bases. V shed 0 bases and J 8 bases; nucleotides not matched to a gene: 8. From germline, CDR1 is LNHNV and CDR2 YYDKDF (reference sequence). CDR3 length equals 16 residues. CDR3 amino acids: CATSRDRNRGSGELFF. The CDR3 region has the DNA TGTGCCACCAGCAGAGATCGGAACAGGGGGTCTGGGGAGCTGTTTTTT. Looking up the rest from reference TRBV15 and TRBJ2-2 gives the full variable domain: DAMVIQNPRYQVTQFGKPVTLSCSQTLNHNVMYWYQQKSSQAPKLLFHYYDKDFNNEADTPDNFQSRRPNTSFCFLDIRSPGLGDTAMYLCATSRDRNRGSGELFFGEGSRLTVL.

The chain links TRBV4-3 to TRBJ1-6, with a possible D match to TRBD1 (5 bases). Germline loops: CDR1 LGHNA, CDR2 YSLEER. CDR3 length: 14 amino acids. Trimming pared 1 base from V and 8 bases from J, leaving 9 bases between. For the CDR3, the DNA is TGCGCCAGCAGCCAAGGACAGTTCGATTCACCCCTCCACTTT. It is translated as CASSQGQFDSPLHF.

The rearrangement joins TRBV2 to TRBJ2-1; 9 nucleotides agree with TRBD2. Germline V lookup: CDR1 SNHLY, CDR2 FYNNEI. The V gene end was trimmed by 9 bases and the J gene end by 0 bases; junction bases not matched to a gene: 3. The CDR3 covers 14 residues. DNA of the CDR3: TGTGCCAGTAGCGGGAGAGCCTCCTACAATGAGCAGTTCTTC. Encoded protein: CASSGRASYNEQFF.

The DNA of the CDR3 is TGCGCCAGCGAAGGGGCCAACGAGCAGTACTTC. Amino acid sequence: CASEGANEQYF. The chain carries TRBV4-1 and TRBJ2-7, with D possibly being TRBD1 (5 bases). V dropped 8 bases and J dropped 5 bases, with 10 bases sitting between them. This CDR3 comprises 11 residues. CDR1 and CDR2 from the germline V gene are MGHRA and YSYEKL.